These 21 T cell receptor beta chains were sequenced from one sample in a study of T cells in Graves' hyperthyroidism and ophthalmopathy. The CDR3 regions of TCR beta were amplified from RNA transcripts. TCR CDR3 regions were first amplified by RT-PCR with HTBI primers. TCRdb ran MiXCR on the multiplex PCR reads and lists one entry per CDR3 protein. The sample yields hundreds of thousands of distinct CDR3 sequences, roughly 40% seen once. Sequenced sample: blood. All receptors come from a man aged 18 to 30 with Graves' hyperthyroidism.

This clonotype was seen ten or more times. V and J are TRBV7-2 and TRBJ2-5, with D unclear. V lost 2 bases, J lost 5 bases, and 6 bases lay in between. The germline V gene has CDR1 SGHTA and CDR2 FQGNSA. The CDR3 is 12 residues long. Here the CDR3 reads CASSLWAETQYF. The DNA of the CDR3 is TGTGCCAGCAGCTTATGGGCCGAGACCCAGTACTTC.

The gene calls are TRBV6-1 and TRBJ1-5; D not resolved. Germline V gene sequence: CDR1 MNHNS, CDR2 SASEGT. Trimming pared 6 bases from V and 4 bases from J, leaving 16 bases between. The CDR3 has 15 amino acids. The CDR3 DNA is TGTGCCAGCAGGGTAGAGCCGACGGAAAATCAGCCCCAGCATTTT. Amino acids: CASRVEPTENQPQHF.

The rearrangement joins TRBV25-1 to TRBJ2-7; TRBD1 agrees at 7 bases. The germline CDR1 and CDR2 sequences are MGHDK and SYGVNS. The CDR3 is 14 residues long. Unmatched junction bases numbered 7, after V lost 4 bases and J lost 4 bases. The CDR3 DNA follows: TGTGCCAGCAGTGGAGAAGGGACAGTTTACGAGCAGTACTTC. Protein product: CASSGEGTVYEQYF.

This clonotype has only one observation. A clone one base away is much larger, so this may be a read error. The V and J genes are TRBV10-3 and TRBJ2-7, with no clear D. The CDR3 length is 14 residues. Germline loops: CDR1 ENHRY, CDR2 SYGVKD. The chain's CDR3 is CTISEPQAGYEQYF. CDR3 in DNA: TGTACCATCAGTGAACCCCAGGCTGGCTACGAGCAGTACTTC.

In DNA form, the CDR3 reads TGTGCCAGCAGCTTACTAGCGGGATTTCACGAGCAGTACTTC. Protein: CASSLLAGFHEQYF. The chain carries TRBV11-2 and TRBJ2-7, with 9 bases fitting TRBD2. This CDR3 contains 14 residues. V shed 2 bases, J shed 5 bases, and the junction held 4 bases outside the gene matches. CDR1 and CDR2 from the germline V gene are SGHAT and FQNNGV. Supplemented by reference TRBV11-2 and TRBJ2-7, the full variable domain reads EAGVAQSPRYKIIEKRQSVAFWCNPISGHATLYWYQQILGQGPKLLIQFQNNGVVDDSQLPKDRFSAERLKGVDSTLKIQPAKLEDSAVYLCASSLLAGFHEQYFGPGTRLTVT.

The chain employs TRBV10-3 and TRBJ2-7; TRBD1 might be the D (6 bases). From germline, CDR1 is ENHRY and CDR2 SYGVKD. V lost 6 bases to trimming and J lost 5 bases, with 20 bases between them. The CDR3 extends over 15 amino acids. The CDR3 DNA sequence: TGTGCCATCAGCAGCCCAGGGAGCGCAGGGGACGAGCAGTACTTC. It yields the protein CAISSPGSAGDEQYF.

In the case of this clonotype: Germline and junction disagree at one end, which may indicate a read error. This sequence joins TRBV7-2 and TRBJ1-5; no definite D call. CDR3 length: 15 residues. From germline, CDR1 is SGHTA and CDR2 FQGNSA. Here the CDR3 DNA reads TGCGCCAGCAGCCAAACCCTCACGCCGGGTCAGCCCCAGCATTTT. Translated, it gives CASSQTLTPGQPQHF.

This chain's CDR3 is CASSADTNTGELFF. As DNA, the CDR3 is TGTGCCAGCAGCGCCGACACCAACACCGGGGAGCTGTTTTTT. The chain has TRBV11-2 and TRBJ2-2; D unclear. Per germline, CDR1 SGHAT and CDR2 FQNNGV. The V and J ends lost 5 bases and 2 bases respectively, with 9 bases between them. This CDR3 is built from 14 residues.

The rearrangement joins TRBV7-9 to TRBJ1-6, with a weak D call TRBD1 (6 bases). V gave up 1 base and J gave up 7 bases, with 17 bases separating them. Looked up from germline, CDR1 is SEHNR and CDR2 is FQNEAQ (reference sequence). The CDR3 has 17 residues. CDR3 nucleotide sequence: TGTGCCAGCAGCTTAGGTTCCCAGGGGTTCGGGAATTCACCCCTCCACTTT. Translating it yields CASSLGSQGFGNSPLHF.

This clonotype has just one count. Being one base from a much bigger clone, this may be a read error. The V call is TRBV24-1, the J call TRBJ2-7, with D tentatively TRBD2 (6 bases). The V end was cut by 4 bases, the J end by 4 bases, with 13 bases between. CDR1 is KGHDR and CDR2 is SFDVKD in the germline V gene. The CDR3 has 14 residues. CDR3 in amino acids: CATSDSGAPYEQYF. The CDR3 nucleotides are TGTGCCACCAGTGACTCGGGAGCCCCTTACGAGCAGTACTTC.

This clonotype has a handful of counts. This rearrangement joins TRBV20-1 to TRBJ1-4; no reliable D call. Trimming stripped 0 bases from V and 0 bases from J, with 8 bases between. This CDR3 has 15 amino acids. The germline V gene has CDR1 DFQATT and CDR2 SNEGSKA (reference sequence). The CDR3 sequence is CSARDFTPTNEKLFF. Here the CDR3 DNA reads TGCAGTGCTAGAGATTTCACTCCAACTAATGAAAAACTGTTTTTT.

This clonotype was seen more than once but under ten times. This may be a read error, as it is one base from a much larger clone. This sequence joins TRBV14 and TRBJ2-2; D uncertain. Trimming removed 0 bases from V and 7 bases from J, with 3 bases in between. This CDR3 spans 12 amino acids. Germline assignment: CDR1 SGHDN and CDR2 FVKESK. This CDR3 reads CASSQEVGELFF. The CDR3 DNA reads TGTGCCAGCAGCCAAGAGGTCGGGGAGCTGTTTTTT.

This clonotype was seen at least ten times. The chain recombines TRBV29-1 with TRBJ1-1; TRBD1 aligns across 7 bases. The germline gives CDR1 SQVTM, CDR2 ANQGSEA. The CDR3 runs 14 residues. The trim removed 6 bases at V and 0 bases at J, leaving 7 bases unmatched. The CDR3 DNA reads TGCAGCGTCACAGGGGTCGAGCTGAACACTGAAGCTTTCTTT. Amino acids: CSVTGVELNTEAFF.

Of note for this clonotype: A junction end diverges from the germline sequence, so it may reflect a read error. The V gene is TRBV10-3, the J gene TRBJ1-2; TRBD1 might be the D (5 bases). Germline V gene lookup returns CDR1 ENHRY and CDR2 SYGVKD. This CDR3 region has 14 residues. CDR3 nucleotides: TGTGCCAGCAGTGAATCTCGGCAGGGCTATGGCTACACCTTC. Amino acids: CASSESRQGYGYTF.

This clonotype was detected a few times. The chain is built from TRBV7-3 and TRBJ2-7; D unclear. Trimming took off 5 bases at V and 3 bases at J, with 17 bases between the two ends. Germline loops: CDR1 SGHTA, CDR2 FQGTGA. CDR3 length equals 15 residues. The CDR3 sequence: CASSPLPTCFYEQYF. The CDR3, as DNA: TGTGCCAGCAGCCCACTACCGACTTGCTTCTACGAGCAGTACTTC. Variable domain in full (rest from reference TRBV7-3 and TRBJ2-7): GAGVSQTPSNKVTEKGKYVELRCDPISGHTALYWYRQSLGQGPEFLIYFQGTGAADDSGLPNDRFFAVRPEGSVSTLKIQRTERGDSAVYLCASSPLPTCFYEQYFGPGTRLTVT.

The genes are TRBV10-3 and TRBJ1-1; D gene ambiguous. The V end was cut by 10 bases, the J end by 1 base, with 16 bases between. The CDR3 spans 14 residues. Germline V gene lookup returns CDR1 ENHRY and CDR2 SYGVKD. CDR3 loop: CASTLERRNTEAFF. DNA for the CDR3: TGTGCCAGCACACTAGAGCGAAGGAACACTGAAGCTTTCTTT.

As for this clonotype: A read error may explain this, as a much larger clone is one base away. The CDR3 sequence: CSATPQGAESGYTF. The CDR3 DNA reads TGCAGTGCTACCCCGCAAGGGGCGGAGAGTGGCTACACCTTC. The gene calls are TRBV20-1 and TRBJ1-2, with D perhaps matching TRBD1 (5 bases). Germline V gene sequence: CDR1 DFQATT, CDR2 SNEGSKA (reference sequence). Trimming stripped 4 bases from V and 7 bases from J, with 19 bases between. This CDR3 is 14 amino acids long.

J is TRBJ1-5 and V is TRBV10-3; D uncertain. V gave up 8 bases and J gave up 4 bases, with 12 bases separating them. CDR3 size: 13 residues. CDR1 is ENHRY, CDR2 SYGVKD, per germline. The chain's CDR3 is CAISPVPNQPQHF. The DNA for the CDR3 is TGTGCCATCTCTCCGGTACCAAATCAGCCCCAGCATTTT.

This clonotype came up a few times. The J gene is TRBJ2-7, the V gene TRBV19; D might be TRBD2 (6 bases). This CDR3 contains 14 residues. Trimming cost V 4 bases and J 4 bases, with 14 bases left between them. The germline V gene encodes CDR1 LNHDA and CDR2 SQIVND (reference sequence). The CDR3 DNA sequence: TGTGCCAGTAGTAGCGGGGCATCCGGATACGAGCAGTACTTC. Translated, it gives CASSSGASGYEQYF.

Concerning this clonotype: A much larger clone differs by one base, so this may be a read error. The CDR3 reads CASSYPGLNEELFF. In DNA, the CDR3 is TGTGCCAGCAGCTACCCGGGACTTAATGAAGAACTGTTTTTT. V and J are TRBV7-9 and TRBJ1-4; D is possibly TRBD1 (5 bases). Germline V gene lookup returns CDR1 SEHNR and CDR2 FQNEAQ (reference sequence). The CDR3 loop spans 14 amino acids.

This clonotype appeared a few times. The chain joins TRBV4-1 to TRBJ1-2, with 7 bases matching TRBD1. The length of the CDR3 is 15 residues. Germline loops: CDR1 MGHRA, CDR2 YSYEKL. J gave up 5 bases and V 2 bases, and 8 bases lay outside the gene matches. CDR3 sequence (DNA): TGCGCCAGCAGCCAACAATTCACAGGGGTATATGGCTACACCTTC. Residues: CASSQQFTGVYGYTF.